Sequencing of this TCR beta chain was carried out in a study of cytomegalovirus exposure and HLA in healthy donors. Regarding the study as a whole: Earlier analysis found most TCR beta V segments productive about 90% or about 30% of the time. A later analysis found most CMV-associated TCR beta chains apparently HLA-restricted.

A word on this clone: No antigen is known for it.

V shed 3 bases, J shed 4 bases, and the junction held 3 bases outside the gene matches. Germline V gene lookup returns CDR1 MGHRA and CDR2 YSYEKL. The CDR3 is made up of 15 amino acids. Primers: 60 Vbeta forward and 13 Jbeta reverse. Sequenced by immunoSEQ multiplex PCR; TCRdb stores in-frame clones only, minus some. The sample lists roughly 120,000 clones, 75% to 85% seen once, with less than 3% in the top ten. This chain links TRBV4-1 with TRBJ2-1; TRBD2 agrees at 10 bases. The sequenced sample was PBMCs. The source is a man between 25 and 39 years old in good health and CMV-seronegative. CDR3 region: CASSHTSGAYNEQFF. DNA for the CDR3: TGCGCCAGCAGCCACACTAGCGGGGCATACAATGAGCAGTTCTTC.